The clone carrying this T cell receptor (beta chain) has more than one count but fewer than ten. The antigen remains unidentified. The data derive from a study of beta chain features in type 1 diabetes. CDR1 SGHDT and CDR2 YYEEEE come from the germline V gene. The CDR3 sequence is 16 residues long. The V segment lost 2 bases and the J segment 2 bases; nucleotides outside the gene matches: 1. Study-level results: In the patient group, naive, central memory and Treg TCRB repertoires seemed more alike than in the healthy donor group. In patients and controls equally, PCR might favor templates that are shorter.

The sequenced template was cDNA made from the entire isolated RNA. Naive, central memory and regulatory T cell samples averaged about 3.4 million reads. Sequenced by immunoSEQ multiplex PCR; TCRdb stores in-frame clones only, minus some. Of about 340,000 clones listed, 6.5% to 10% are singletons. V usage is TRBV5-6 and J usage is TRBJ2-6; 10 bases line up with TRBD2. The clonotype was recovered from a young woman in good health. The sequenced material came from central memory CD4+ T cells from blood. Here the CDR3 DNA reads TGTGCCAGCAGCTTAGCGGGAGGGACTGGGGCCAACGTCCTGACTTTC. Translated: CASSLAGGTGANVLTF.